The T cell receptor (beta chain) described here comes from a study of cytomegalovirus exposure and HLA in healthy donors. Overall study findings and caveats: High specificity and sensitivity for cytomegalovirus status were reported for the classifier. For most TCR sequences rarity was the rule, although some public TCRs occurred in many donors. The authors confirmed in vitro that a few CMV-associated chains were specific for CMV antigens.

This clone showed up just once. Its cognate antigen is unknown. The donors belonged to the approximately 110-subject validation cohort, separate from the roughly 670-subject first cohort. The length of the CDR3 is 12 residues. The V end lost 4 bases, the J end lost 2 bases, and 9 bases lay between the germline ends. Germline assignment: CDR1 GTSNPN and CDR2 SVGIG (reference sequence). Clones were sequenced by immunoSEQ multiplex PCR, and TCRdb holds only the in-frame ones, with some missing. The sample yields approximately 270,000 clones, 80% to 90% seen once. The genes are TRBV30 and TRBJ2-7; D ambiguous. Sequencing was done on a sample of PBMCs. The receptor was derived from a woman in her late teens or twenties in good health and CMV-seronegative. The CDR3 coding sequence is TGTGCCTGGACAAGCATGGCCTACGAGCAGTACTTC. This encodes CAWTSMAYEQYF.